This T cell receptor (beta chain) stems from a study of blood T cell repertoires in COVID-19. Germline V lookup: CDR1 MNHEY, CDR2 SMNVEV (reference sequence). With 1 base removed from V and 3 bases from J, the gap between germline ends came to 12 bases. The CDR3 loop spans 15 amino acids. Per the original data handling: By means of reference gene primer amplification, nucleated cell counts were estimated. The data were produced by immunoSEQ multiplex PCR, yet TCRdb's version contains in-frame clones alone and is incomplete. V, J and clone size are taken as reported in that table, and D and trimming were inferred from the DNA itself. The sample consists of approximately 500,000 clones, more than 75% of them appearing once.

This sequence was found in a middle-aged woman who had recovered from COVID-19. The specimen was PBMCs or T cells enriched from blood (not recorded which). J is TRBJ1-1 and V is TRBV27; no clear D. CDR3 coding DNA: TGTGCCAGCAGTTTATGGGCGGGTCTGGACACTGAAGCTTTCTTT. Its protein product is CASSLWAGLDTEAFF.